These 9 T cell receptor beta chains were all obtained from the same sample, sequenced in a study of T-cell memory formation after mild COVID-19. TCRdb used MiXCR to reprocess the 5' RACE reads, holding one entry per CDR3 protein. The sample has approximately 180,000 distinct CDR3 sequences, under 20% seen once; the top ten hold roughly 1.9%. Material: PBMCs or a T cell subset sorted from them (not recorded which). These receptors all stem from an adult woman who had mild COVID-19 (a few samples of this study predate the infection). Cell type and time point are not known.

CDR3 in DNA: TGCGCCAGCAGCCCCGGGCCGGGAGATACGCAGTATTTT. Protein sequence: CASSPGPGDTQYF. The chain employs TRBV5-1 and TRBJ2-3; no definite D call. The CDR3 runs to 13 residues. Trimming cost V 4 bases and J 5 bases, with 11 bases left between them. Per the germline V gene, CDR1 is SGHRS and CDR2 is YFSETQ.

The chain uses TRBV23-1 and TRBJ2-1, with unresolved D. TRBV23-1 is an open reading frame, and its role is uncertain. The V end lost 2 bases, the J end lost 3 bases, and 14 bases lay between the germline ends. CDR3 length: 16 amino acids. The CDR3 spells CASSQRDQEYYNEQFF. The CDR3 DNA follows: TGCGCCAGCAGTCAAAGAGATCAGGAATACTACAATGAGCAGTTCTTC.

This clonotype occurred a few times. The J gene is TRBJ1-2, the V gene TRBV30, with D perhaps matching TRBD1 (6 bases). Between the trimmed V and J ends, which lost 5 bases and 5 bases, there was a span of 12 bases. The germline V gene encodes CDR1 GTSNPN and CDR2 SVGIG (reference sequence). The CDR3 is 12 residues long. CDR3 sequence reads: CAWGQGPYGYTF. In nucleotides, the CDR3 is TGTGCCTGGGGGCAGGGGCCGTATGGCTACACCTTC.

In this sample, this clonotype turned up a few times. V gene TRBV4-3 combines with J gene TRBJ2-7; possibly TRBD1 for D (6 bases). Trimming cost V 0 bases and J 4 bases, with 13 bases left between them. The CDR3 contains 15 residues. Germline V gene data show CDR1 as LGHNA and CDR2 as YSLEER. The CDR3 coding sequence is TGCGCCAGCAGCCAAGATCTTAGGCAGGGGTACGAGCAGTACTTC. Encoded protein: CASSQDLRQGYEQYF.

The genes are TRBV5-1 and TRBJ2-3, with TRBD2 as a possible D gene (5 bases). The V and J ends lost 6 bases and 2 bases respectively, with 10 bases between them. Germline V gives CDR1 SGHRS, CDR2 YFSETQ. The CDR3 covers 13 residues. The CDR3, as DNA: TGCGCCAGCAAAGACGGGGACACAGATACGCAGTATTTT. It specifies CASKDGDTDTQYF.

This clonotype was detected a few times. V and J are TRBV4-3 and TRBJ2-5; 9 bases map to TRBD1. The V and J ends lost 4 bases and 1 base, in that order; junction bases with no gene match: 7. In germline, CDR1 is LGHNA, CDR2 YSLEER. The CDR3 runs 16 residues. The CDR3 DNA reads as TGCGCCAGCAGCCGCGTACCGGGACAGGGCCAAGAGACCCAGTACTTC. It yields the protein CASSRVPGQGQETQYF.

This clonotype was observed a few times. This rearrangement joins TRBV7-9 to TRBJ2-1; 7 bases fit TRBD1. Germline values: CDR1 SEHNR, CDR2 FQNEAQ (reference sequence). The CDR3 loop spans 13 amino acids. Trimming cost V 1 base and J 10 bases; bases outside gene matches: 4. CDR3 DNA sequence: TGTGCCAGCAGCTTAGATGGGACAGCCGAGCAGTTCTTC. Its translation: CASSLDGTAEQFF.

The chain carries TRBV11-3 and TRBJ2-1; 12 positions match TRBD2. The CDR3 has 18 amino acids. Germline trimming cut 0 bases from V and 7 bases from J; bases unmatched to any gene: 10. Per the germline V gene, CDR1 is SGHNT and CDR2 is YENEEA. In nucleotides, the CDR3 is TGTGCCAGCAGCTTAGATGAGCGACTAGCGGGAGTTAAAAATGAGCAGTTCTTC. Residues: CASSLDERLAGVKNEQFF.

This chain connects TRBV24-1 to TRBJ2-7, with a tentative D call TRBD1 (6 bases). The V and J ends lost 3 bases and 2 bases respectively, with 16 bases between them. The CDR3 sequence is 16 residues long. CDR1 and CDR2 from the germline V gene are KGHDR and SFDVKD. The CDR3 here is CATSDAGTSTTYEQYF. CDR3 nucleotide sequence: TGTGCCACCAGTGATGCCGGGACATCGACCACCTACGAGCAGTACTTC.